This T cell receptor (beta chain) was retrieved from a study of CD8+CD57+ T cells in acquired aplastic anemia. Study results and caveats: Found in both controls and patients were about 30 CD8+ CDR3 sequences.

Individuals selected for sequencing had exhibited CD8+CD57+ cell expansion on flow cytometry. Patients had undergone no therapy by the time their blood was sampled. For this clonotype: Its matching antigen is unknown.

Genomic DNA, serving as template, underwent TCR beta VDJ and CDR3 profiling. TCRdb called the reads again in MiXCR, with one record for every CDR3 protein. The table includes just over 450,000 distinct CDR3 sequences, over 25% detected once. Germline lookup yields CDR1 SGHRS and CDR2 YFSETQ. The V end lost 3 bases, the J end lost 0 bases, and 13 bases lay between the germline ends. The CDR3 contains 17 residues. V usage is TRBV5-1 and J usage is TRBJ2-6, with D possibly matching TRBD1 (6 bases). This clonotype was obtained from a human donor with aplastic anemia. What was sequenced was sorted CD4+, CD8+, or CD8+CD57+ T cells (not recorded which) from PBMCs. The CDR3 region is CASSYRDTSSGANVLTF. The CDR3 bases are TGCGCCAGCAGCTATAGGGACACAAGCTCTGGGGCCAACGTCCTGACTTTC.